This TCR beta chain was identified during a study of vaccination effects on CD4 cells after COVID-19. Study-wide results and limits: Marked clonal contraction was seen in infection- and vaccine-induced clones late after vaccination. Limitations: small convalescent group and missing early post-infection timepoints.

After about 10 days in culture, the CD4+ T cells were isolated. Either the BNT162b2 or mRNA-1273 vaccine was given to participants in two doses. Absence of prior SARS-CoV-2 infection characterized the vaccine recipients, who showed negative nucleocapsid antibodies. A half-medium replacement with IL-2 medium was carried out on days 3 and 7. This clone has a handful of counts. As yet, its antigen is unknown. The V segment lost 9 bases and the J segment 2 bases; nucleotides outside the gene matches: 4. Looked up from germline, CDR1 is WNHNN and CDR2 is SYGVQD (reference sequence). This CDR3 spans 13 amino acids. Clones were sequenced by immunoSEQ multiplex PCR, and TCRdb holds only the in-frame ones, with some missing. This table holds tens of thousands of clones, roughly four fifths found once.

The source was CD4+ T cells from PBMCs cultured without peptide, collected after COVID-19 vaccination. This TCR derives from a human donor who received a COVID-19 vaccine. The genes are TRBV10-1 and TRBJ2-3, with TRBD2 matching over 8 bases. CDR3 sequence reads: CASTSGPTDTQYF. The CDR3 bases are TGCGCCAGTACTAGCGGCCCCACAGATACGCAGTATTTT.